This is a list of T cell receptor beta chains from one sample in a study of blood T cell repertoires in COVID-19. Assay: immunoSEQ multiplex PCR; the TCRdb copy retains only in-frame clones and omits some. The profile covers 100,000 to 150,000 clones, with almost 85% appearing a single time and around 12% taken by the ten largest. Sequencing was carried out using peripheral blood. Source of these receptors: a woman in her twenties or thirties who had recovered from COVID-19. The CDR3 runs from the conserved cysteine through the conserved F or W. A D gene is named only where the DNA matches it firmly. Rows give clone size only sometimes, using once, few, many, or a class for an expanded clone.

>TRBV7-3|few|NA|TRBJ2-1
TGTGCCAGCAGCTTAGTCCGGAGCTCCTACAATGAGCAGTTCTTC
CASSLVRSSYNEQFF
>TRBV5-6|NA|NA|TRBJ2-2
TGTGCCAGCAGCTTTTGGGGCGCCGGGGAGCTGTTTTTT
CASSFWGAGELFF
>TRBV19|NA|TRBD1|TRBJ2-3
TGTGCCAGCCACAGGGGAGAAGGCACAGATACGCAGTATTTT
CASHRGEGTDTQYF
>TRBV5-6|NA|NA|TRBJ2-7
TGTGCCAGCAGCTTGGATGGGGTAGCGGCCACCTACGAGCAGTACTTC
CASSLDGVAATYEQYF
>TRBV19|NA|NA|TRBJ2-3
TGTGCCAGTAGTAATAAGGCAGGGCTCCGCACAGATACGCAGTATTTT
CASSNKAGLRTDTQYF
>TRBV20-1|NA|NA|TRBJ2-4
TGCAGTGCCGCGCTAAACATTCAGTACTTC
CSAALNIQYF
>TRBV5-7|NA|NA|TRBJ1-6
TGTGCCAGCAGGGTCGGTTTTAATTCACCCCTCCACTTT
CASRVGFNSPLHF
>TRBV19|NA|NA|TRBJ1-1
TGTGCCAGTAGTATTGAGCTGAACACTGAAGCTTTCTTT
CASSIELNTEAFF
>TRBV3-1/TRBV3-2|NA|NA|TRBJ2-1
TGTGCCAGCAGCCAAAAAAAGGGGACCTACAATGAGCAGTTCTTC
CASSQKKGTYNEQFF
>TRBV5-6|NA|NA|TRBJ1-1
TGTGCCAGCAGCTTGGTTGGACACCTGAACACTGAAGCTTTCTTT
CASSLVGHLNTEAFF
>TRBV19|NA|TRBD1|TRBJ1-2
TGTGCCAGTAGTATAGCCACAGGGGTGGACTATGGCTACACCTTC
CASSIATGVDYGYTF
>TRBV7-9|NA|TRBD2|TRBJ2-5
TGTGCCAGCAGGACTAGCTCCCTTGGGGCCCAGTACTTC
CASRTSSLGAQYF
>TRBV3-1/TRBV3-2|NA|NA|TRBJ1-3
TGTGCCAGCAGCCACGGAAGGAGTTTTTCTGGAAACACCATATATTTT
CASSHGRSFSGNTIYF
>TRBV3-1/TRBV3-2|NA|TRBD1|TRBJ1-3
TGTGCCAGCAGCCAACCTACAGGGGTCAGTGGAAACACCATATATTTT
CASSQPTGVSGNTIYF
>TRBV6-4|NA|TRBD1|TRBJ2-1
TGTGCCAGCAGTGCGGGACAGGGAGTTTTTAATGAGCAGTTCTTC
CASSAGQGVFNEQFF
>TRBV2|few|TRBD2|TRBJ2-1
TGTGCCAGCAGTGGCCCGACTAGCGGGACCAATGAGCAGTTCTTC
CASSGPTSGTNEQFF
>TRBV29-1|NA|TRBD1|TRBJ1-4
TGCAGCGCCACCCCACAGGGGACTAATGAAAAACTGTTTTTT
CSATPQGTNEKLFF
>TRBV12-5|once|NA|TRBJ2-7
TGTGCTAGTGGTCCCCGAGGGGGGGGGTACGAGCAGTACTTC
CASGPRGGGYEQYF
>TRBV6-5|once|TRBD1|TRBJ2-7
TGTGCCACTTTGGGACAGACCATCTACGAGCAGTACTTC
CATLGQTIYEQYF
>TRBV7-3|NA|TRBD2|TRBJ2-5
TGTGCCAGCAGCCTCGGGGGAGGGCGAGAGACCCAGTACTTC
CASSLGGGRETQYF
>TRBV27|NA|NA|TRBJ2-7
TGTGCCAGCGCCCCGGGATGGCCGTACTTC
CASAPGWPYF
>TRBV27|NA|NA|TRBJ1-6
TGTGCCAGCAGTTTATCGGGGGGTTTCAATTCACCCCTCCACTTT
CASSLSGGFNSPLHF
>TRBV5-4|NA|NA|TRBJ2-1
TGTGCCAGCAGCCCGTTGGGGGACAACAATGAGCAGTTCTTC
CASSPLGDNNEQFF
>TRBV24-1|NA|NA|TRBJ1-6
TGTGCCACCAGTGATTTGCAACTCAGCGATCCCCTCCACTTT
CATSDLQLSDPLHF
>TRBV6-5|NA|TRBD2|TRBJ2-1
TGTGCCAGCAGTTACGGACTAGCAGGGAATGAGCAGTTCTTC
CASSYGLAGNEQFF
>TRBV4-1|NA|TRBD2|TRBJ2-7
TGCGCCAGCAGCCAAATCCCTAGCGGGGGTAGTGAGCAGTACTTC
CASSQIPSGGSEQYF
>TRBV27|NA|TRBD1|TRBJ2-2
TGTGCCAGCAGGAACCAGGGGGTGAACACCGGGGAGCTGTTTTTT
CASRNQGVNTGELFF
>TRBV27|NA|TRBD1|TRBJ1-6
TGTGCCAGCAGTTTCAAACAGGGGGCGCGCAATTCACCCCTCCACTTT
CASSFKQGARNSPLHF
>TRBV11-2|NA|NA|TRBJ1-1
TGTGCCAGCACTCAAACGCGGAACACTGAAGCTTTCTTT
CASTQTRNTEAFF
>TRBV5-1|NA|NA|TRBJ1-3
TGCGCCAGCAGCTTGGATGGCACCGTCTCTGGAAACACCATATATTTT
CASSLDGTVSGNTIYF
>TRBV2|NA|TRBD2|TRBJ2-1
TGTGCCAGCAGTGCTAGCGGGAGAAAGAATGAGCAGTTCTTC
CASSASGRKNEQFF
>TRBV11-1|NA|NA|TRBJ1-2
TGTGCCAGCAGCTTAGAGCGCCCCTCGGATGGCTACACCTTC
CASSLERPSDGYTF
>TRBV11-2|NA|NA|TRBJ2-7
TGTGCCAGCAGCTTACAGGGTACGGCCTACGAGCAGTACTTC
CASSLQGTAYEQYF
>TRBV5-5|NA|TRBD1|TRBJ2-7
TGTGCCAGCAGCTTGGGACAGGGGGCCTCCTACGAGCAGTACTTC
CASSLGQGASYEQYF
>TRBV9|NA|TRBD1|TRBJ1-2
TGTGCCAGCAGCGTAGAGGGACAGGGGGACTATGGCTACACCTTC
CASSVEGQGDYGYTF
>TRBV19|few|NA|TRBJ1-1
TGTGCCAGTAGTATGAAGAGCCAGGGGCAAAGAAACACTGAAGCTTTCTTT
CASSMKSQGQRNTEAFF
>TRBV2|NA|NA|TRBJ2-3
TGTGCCAGCAGTCTCGGACATAGCACAGATACGCAGTATTTT
CASSLGHSTDTQYF
>TRBV19|few|NA|TRBJ2-5
TGTGCCAGTAGTCCAGGCTTACAAGAGACCCAGTACTTC
CASSPGLQETQYF
>TRBV5-1|NA|NA|TRBJ1-1
TGCGCCAGCAGGAATACAGGGACGAACACTGAAGCTTTCTTT
CASRNTGTNTEAFF
>TRBV9|NA|TRBD1|TRBJ2-5
TGTGCCAGCAGCGTAGGAGGGGGGACAGGGGGACCGCAAGAGACCCAGTACTTC
CASSVGGGTGGPQETQYF